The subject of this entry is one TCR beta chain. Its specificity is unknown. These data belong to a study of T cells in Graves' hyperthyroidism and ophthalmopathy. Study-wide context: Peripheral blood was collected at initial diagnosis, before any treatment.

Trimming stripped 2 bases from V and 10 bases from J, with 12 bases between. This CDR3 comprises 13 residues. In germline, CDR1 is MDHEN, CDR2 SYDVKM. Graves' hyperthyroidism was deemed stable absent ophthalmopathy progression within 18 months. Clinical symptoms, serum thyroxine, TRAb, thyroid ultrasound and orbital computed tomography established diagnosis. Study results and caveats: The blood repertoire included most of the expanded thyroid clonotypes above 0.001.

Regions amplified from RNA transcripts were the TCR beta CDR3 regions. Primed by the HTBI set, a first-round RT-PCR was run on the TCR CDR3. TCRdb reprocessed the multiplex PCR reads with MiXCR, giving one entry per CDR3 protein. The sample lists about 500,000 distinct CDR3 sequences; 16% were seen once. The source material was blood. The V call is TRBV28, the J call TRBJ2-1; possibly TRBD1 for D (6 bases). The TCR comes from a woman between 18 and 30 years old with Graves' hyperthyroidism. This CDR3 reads CASSLGDIYEQFF. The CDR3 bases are TGTGCCAGCAGTTTAGGGGACATTTACGAGCAGTTCTTC.